This entry lists 29 T cell receptor beta chains sequenced from one sample in a study of cytomegalovirus exposure and HLA in healthy donors. 13 Jbeta primers and 60 Vbeta primers were used for the PCR. Measured with immunoSEQ multiplex PCR; TCRdb has only the in-frame clones, and not every one. The table has 90,000 to 95,000 clones, approximately 80% seen once. The sequencing sample was made of PBMCs. The receptors were gathered from a man younger than 35 in good health and CMV-seronegative.

The chain couples TRBV2 to TRBJ1-1; no firm D call. V was trimmed by 7 bases and J by 0 bases, leaving 12 bases between them. The CDR3 is 14 amino acids. Looked up from germline, CDR1 is SNHLY and CDR2 is FYNNEI. CDR3 amino acids: CASIKQRVNTEAFF. CDR3 DNA: TGTGCCAGCATTAAGCAACGGGTGAACACTGAAGCTTTCTTT.

This rearrangement joins TRBV9 to TRBJ1-5, with D perhaps TRBD1 (5 bases). CDR3 size: 18 residues. Germline-derived CDR1 and CDR2 are SGDLS and YYNGEE. V was clipped by 6 bases and J by 0 bases, with 22 bases between them. The CDR3: CASTRQLDPPYSNQPQHF. The CDR3 DNA follows: TGTGCCAGCACCAGACAGCTTGACCCCCCCTATAGCAATCAGCCCCAGCATTTT.

The chain couples TRBV2 to TRBJ1-5; TRBD1 is a possible D gene (5 bases). Trimming pared 2 bases from V and 4 bases from J, leaving 6 bases between. Germline values: CDR1 SNHLY, CDR2 FYNNEI. The CDR3 contains 13 residues. The CDR3 DNA sequence: TGTGCCAGCAGTGAACAGGGAAATCAGCCCCAGCATTTT. This sequence encodes CASSEQGNQPQHF.

The chain uses TRBV19 and TRBJ1-4; D call uncertain. This CDR3 region has 13 residues. Germline CDR1 reads LNHDA; CDR2 reads SQIVND (reference sequence). Trimming removed 6 bases at V and 7 bases at J, with 12 bases between. The CDR3 loop is CASSFRHSEKLFF. In nucleotides, the CDR3 is TGTGCCAGTAGCTTCAGGCATTCTGAAAAACTGTTTTTT.

The chain employs TRBV10-1 and TRBJ2-1, with 11 positions matching TRBD2. CDR1 and CDR2 from the germline V gene are WNHNN and SYGVQD (reference sequence). The V segment lost 7 bases and the J segment 8 bases; nucleotides outside the gene matches: 10. The CDR3 has 15 amino acids. The CDR3 is CASIPTSGDRDEQFF. The CDR3 nucleotides are TGCGCCAGCATCCCGACTAGCGGGGATCGCGATGAGCAGTTCTTC.

The chain joins TRBV6-1 to TRBJ2-1, with 9 bases aligning to TRBD1. The CDR3 totals 16 residues. Germline values: CDR1 MNHNS, CDR2 SASEGT. V lost 2 bases, J lost 5 bases, and 7 bases stayed unmatched. The CDR3 here is CASSEIAGQGHNEQFF. The CDR3 bases are TGTGCCAGCAGTGAAATCGCGGGACAGGGACACAATGAGCAGTTCTTC.

The chain uses TRBV5-1 and TRBJ2-5, with a tentative D call TRBD2 (6 bases). Trimming stripped 1 base from V and 5 bases from J, with 18 bases between. This CDR3 has 16 amino acids. Germline CDR1 SGHRS, CDR2 YFSETQ. CDR3 sequence reads: CASSLLGLSEGETQYF. DNA of the CDR3: TGCGCCAGCAGCTTGTTGGGACTCTCAGAGGGGGAGACCCAGTACTTC.

This clone showed up just a few times. This chain uses TRBV12-5 with TRBJ2-7; 13 bases are a match to TRBD2. V trimming: 9 bases; J trimming: 6 bases; junction bases outside the gene matches: 8. Germline V CDR1 and CDR2: LGHNT, FRNRAP. This CDR3 region has 14 residues. The CDR3 DNA reads as TGTGCTAGCCTACCGGGACTAGCGGGGCGCGAGCAGTACTTC. As protein: CASLPGLAGREQYF.

This sequence joins TRBV7-2 and TRBJ2-7; D gene uncertain. Trimming removed 8 bases at V and 0 bases at J, with 11 bases between. CDR3 size: 13 residues. The germline V gene encodes CDR1 SGHTA and CDR2 FQGNSA. DNA for the CDR3: TGTGCCAGCCTGGCAGTAAGCTCCTACGAGCAGTACTTC. This translates into CASLAVSSYEQYF.

The chain carries TRBV6-1 and TRBJ1-2; the match to TRBD1 covers 7 bases. The CDR3 is made up of 15 amino acids. J was trimmed by 3 bases and V by 5 bases; bases with no gene match: 9. Germline CDR1 MNHNS, CDR2 SASEGT. CDR3 amino acids: CASSNLYGTDYGYTF. As DNA, the CDR3 is TGTGCCAGCAGTAACCTGTACGGGACAGACTATGGCTACACCTTC.

This clone turned up a few times. The DNA of the CDR3 is TGTGCCAGCAGCAAATCAGATTACAATGAGCAGTTCTTC. This encodes CASSKSDYNEQFF. The chain employs TRBV9 and TRBJ2-1, with no clear D. Looked up from germline, CDR1 is SGDLS and CDR2 is YYNGEE. The CDR3 covers 13 residues. The V and J ends lost 4 bases and 4 bases respectively, with 9 bases between them.

This chain links TRBV6-1 with TRBJ1-5; D is undetermined. CDR1 MNHNS and CDR2 SASEGT come from the germline V gene. CDR3 length: 13 amino acids. Between the trimmed V and J ends, which lost 3 bases and 5 bases, there was a span of 8 bases. This CDR3 is CASSDLGDQPQHF. CDR3 DNA: TGTGCCAGCAGTGACTTAGGAGATCAGCCCCAGCATTTT.

The sample holds one count of this clone. The chain links TRBV7-2 to TRBJ1-3, with 9 bases that match TRBD1. V was pared by 1 base and J by 7 bases, with 11 bases of the junction left unmatched. The CDR3 is 17 amino acids. CDR1 is SGHTA and CDR2 is FQGNSA in the germline V gene. CDR3 sequence: CASSLVFSLDRGNTIYF. The CDR3 DNA sequence: TGTGCCAGCAGCTTAGTCTTTAGTCTTGACAGGGGGAACACCATATATTTT.

This chain joins TRBV7-6 and TRBJ2-3; the match to TRBD1 covers 7 bases. The length of the CDR3 is 15 residues. Per the germline V gene, CDR1 is SGHVS and CDR2 is FNYEAQ. The V and J ends lost 1 base and 1 base, in that order; junction bases with no gene match: 2. The CDR3: CASSLGQGGTDTQYF. The CDR3 nucleotides are TGTGCCAGCAGCTTAGGTCAGGGGGGCACAGATACGCAGTATTTT.

The chain couples TRBV19 to TRBJ2-1, with D unresolved. The CDR3 is 15 residues long. Trimming pared 3 bases from V and 0 bases from J, leaving 9 bases between. Germline CDR1 reads LNHDA; CDR2 reads SQIVND (reference sequence). CDR3 residues: CASSISPSSYNEQFF. CDR3 nucleotide sequence: TGTGCCAGTAGTATTTCTCCGAGCTCCTACAATGAGCAGTTCTTC.

This clone was found a few times. V and J are TRBV5-6 and TRBJ2-3; 8 bases match TRBD2. V lost 0 bases and J lost 4; bases outside the gene matches: 4. Germline CDR1 reads SGHDT; CDR2 reads YYEEEE. This CDR3 has 15 amino acids. CDR3 DNA sequence: TGTGCCAGCAGCTTGGGGAGCGGGGGACCAGATACGCAGTATTTT. It encodes CASSLGSGGPDTQYF. The entire variable domain, with the rest obtained from reference TRBV5-6 and TRBJ2-3, is as follows: DAGVTQSPTHLIKTRGQQVTLRCSPKSGHDTVSWYQQALGQGPQFIFQYYEEEERQRGNFPDRFSGHQFPNYSSELNVNALLLGDSALYLCASSLGSGGPDTQYFGPGTRLTVL.

This clone was observed a single time. The chain carries TRBV19 and TRBJ1-1; 7 nucleotides match TRBD1. Germline V gene data show CDR1 as LNHDA and CDR2 as SQIVND (reference sequence). Unmatched junction bases numbered 9, after V lost 3 bases and J lost 8 bases. The CDR3 length is 14 residues. This CDR3 reads CASSMRGRSLEAFF. CDR3 sequence (DNA): TGTGCCAGTAGTATGAGGGGGCGATCCCTAGAAGCTTTCTTT. Looking up the rest from reference TRBV19 and TRBJ1-1 gives the full variable domain: DGGITQSPKYLFRKEGQNVTLSCEQNLNHDAMYWYRQDPGQGLRLIYYSQIVNDFQKGDIAEGYSVSREKKESFPLTVTSAQKNPTAFYLCASSMRGRSLEAFFGQGTRLTVV.

The chain links TRBV27 to TRBJ1-5; 8 bases map to TRBD1. J gave up 6 bases and V 2 bases, and 6 bases lay outside the gene matches. The germline V gene has CDR1 MNHEY and CDR2 SMNVEV (reference sequence). The CDR3 has 15 residues. CDR3: CASSLSATGVQPQHF. DNA of the CDR3: TGTGCCAGCAGTTTAAGCGCGACAGGGGTTCAGCCCCAGCATTTT.

The chain is built from TRBV19 and TRBJ1-5; maybe TRBD1 (5 bases). V was trimmed by 0 bases and J by 11 bases, leaving 17 bases between them. Germline values: CDR1 LNHDA, CDR2 SQIVND (reference sequence). The CDR3 consists of 15 residues. CDR3 nucleotides: TGTGCCAGTAGTATAGATGTCGGGCCCCGGGGGACCCAGCATTTT. Translating it yields CASSIDVGPRGTQHF.

V usage is TRBV5-5 and J usage is TRBJ2-7; D is perhaps TRBD1 (6 bases). V shed 0 bases and J shed 6 bases, with 10 bases lying between them. Germline values: CDR1 SGHKS, CDR2 YYEKEE (reference sequence). The CDR3 is 13 amino acids. The CDR3, as DNA: TGTGCCAGCAGCTTGGCGGGACAAGGCGAGCAGTACTTC. Encoded protein: CASSLAGQGEQYF.

The chain employs TRBV7-9 and TRBJ2-7; D gene ambiguous. The germline V gene has CDR1 SEHNR and CDR2 FQNEAQ (reference sequence). CDR3 length equals 14 residues. V lost 5 bases, J lost 0 bases, and 11 bases lay in between. CDR3 nucleotide sequence: TGTGCCAGCAGCCTAGACACCAACTCCTACGAGCAGTACTTC. This codes for CASSLDTNSYEQYF.

The chain recombines TRBV11-2 with TRBJ2-1; D is unclear. The CDR3 totals 12 residues. V lost 5 bases and J lost 3, with 5 bases in between. Germline loops: CDR1 SGHAT, CDR2 FQNNGV. CDR3 DNA: TGTGCCAGCAGCACATACTACAATGAGCAGTTCTTC. Its translation: CASSTYYNEQFF.

This chain connects TRBV9 to TRBJ1-2, with D possibly TRBD1 on 6 matching bases. Per germline, CDR1 SGDLS and CDR2 YYNGEE. The CDR3 length is 15 residues. The germline V and J ends were trimmed by 3 bases and 6 bases, with 18 bases remaining between them. The CDR3 nucleotides read TGTGCCAGCAGCGAGGGGGGGGGTGGGGTCCATGGCTACACCTTC. Its protein is CASSEGGGGVHGYTF.

V and J are TRBV7-2 and TRBJ2-3; TRBD2 matches at 10 bases. V gave up 1 base and J gave up 4 bases; unmatched junction bases: 2. The V gene's germline CDR1 is SGHTA and CDR2 FQGNSA. The CDR3 is 15 amino acids. The CDR3 here is CASSLVAGGPDTQYF. Written as DNA, the CDR3 is TGTGCCAGCAGCTTAGTAGCGGGGGGCCCAGATACGCAGTATTTT.

This clone showed up just once. The chain has TRBV10-3 and TRBJ2-4; D unresolved. Germline-derived CDR1 and CDR2 are ENHRY and SYGVKD. The ends were cut back, 1 base at V and 3 bases at J, with 7 bases in the middle. This CDR3 has 14 residues. The DNA of the CDR3 is TGTGCCATCAGTGAGTTCGCAGGCAAAAACATTCAGTACTTC. It codes for CAISEFAGKNIQYF.

This clone was found a few times. This rearrangement joins TRBV7-9 to TRBJ2-3; 12 nucleotides line up with TRBD2. The ends lost 5 bases at V and 4 bases at J; junction bases unmatched: 10. The CDR3 is 17 amino acids. CDR1 and CDR2 from the germline V gene are SEHNR and FQNEAQ (reference sequence). For the CDR3, the DNA is TGTGCCAGCAGCCGGACTAGCGGGGTTTTCGGCGCAGATACGCAGTATTTT. This encodes CASSRTSGVFGADTQYF.

For this clone: Its ends do not fully match the called genes, so a read error is possible. This CDR3 is also generated by other DNA sequences in the sample. V usage is TRBV14 and J usage is TRBJ2-5; TRBD1 is a possible D gene (6 bases). This CDR3 region has 18 residues. CDR1 is SGHDN, CDR2 FVKESK, per germline. The CDR3 sequence: CASSQGHLQGTYQETQYF. Here the CDR3 DNA reads TGTGCCAGCAGCCAAGGTCACCTACAGGGCACGTACCAAGAAACCCAGTACTTC.

The chain carries TRBV5-5 and TRBJ2-6; 7 bases map to TRBD1. Per germline, CDR1 SGHKS and CDR2 YYEKEE (reference sequence). This CDR3 is built from 17 residues. V gave up 0 bases and J gave up 4 bases; unmatched junction bases: 7. CDR3 region: CASSLEGAARGANVLTF. CDR3 nucleotides: TGTGCCAGCAGCTTGGAGGGGGCCGCGAGGGGGGCCAACGTCCTGACTTTC.

This chain links TRBV30 with TRBJ1-1; D might be TRBD1 (5 bases). The CDR3 loop spans 13 amino acids. The V end was cut by 8 bases, the J end by 0 bases, with 13 bases between. Germline CDR1 GTSNPN, CDR2 SVGIG (reference sequence). Here the CDR3 reads CALPGAVNTEAFF. CDR3 coding DNA: TGTGCCCTGCCTGGGGCAGTGAACACTGAAGCTTTCTTT. Complete variable domain (other parts from reference TRBV30 and TRBJ1-1): SQTIHQWPATLVQPVGSPLSLECTVEGTSNPNLYWYRQAAGRGLQLLFYSVGIGQISSEVPQNLSASRPQDRQFILSSKKLLLSDSGFYLCALPGAVNTEAFFGQGTRLTVV.